Listed here are 18 T cell receptor beta chains from one sample, sequenced in a study of pediatric ulcerative colitis. Rectal tissue came from one to two pinch biopsies taken at colonoscopy. Repertoires were generated with immunoSEQ multiplex PCR, while TCRdb's copy carries only in-frame clones and drops some. This sample carries about 36,000 clones, around four fifths of them seen once, and the ten largest clones take 0.7% to 0.95%. The sample taken for sequencing was gut tissue. The receptor source for this set is a boy younger than 18 with moderate ulcerative colitis.

This clone appeared a few times. The chain carries TRBV6-1 and TRBJ2-1, with D unresolved. The CDR3 has 11 residues. CDR1 MNHNS and CDR2 SASEGT come from the germline V gene. The V end was cut by 0 bases, the J end by 14 bases, with 8 bases between. CDR3 nucleotides: TGTGCCAGCAGTGAAGCGCAAACAGAGTTCTTC. Protein product: CASSEAQTEFF.

The chain is built from TRBV29-1 and TRBJ2-4; D call uncertain. CDR1 and CDR2 from the germline V gene are SQVTM and ANQGSEA. Trimming pared 4 bases from V and 0 bases from J, leaving 10 bases between. The CDR3 totals 14 residues. The CDR3 sequence: CSVAADLAKNIQYF. The CDR3 nucleotides read TGCAGCGTTGCGGCAGATCTAGCCAAAAACATTCAGTACTTC. Full variable domain (outside the CDR3, taken from reference TRBV29-1 and TRBJ2-4): SAVISQKPSRDICQRGTSLTIQCQVDSQVTMMFWYRQQPGQSLTLIATANQGSEATYESGFVIDKFPISRPNLTFSTLTVSNMSPEDSSIYLCSVAADLAKNIQYFGAGTRLSVL.

V is TRBV6-6 and J is TRBJ2-3; 7 bases fit TRBD2. Germline CDR1 and CDR2: MNHNY and SVGAGI (reference sequence). This CDR3 has 14 residues. J was trimmed by 0 bases and V by 9 bases; bases with no gene match: 6. This chain's CDR3 is CASKGLSSTDTQYF. CDR3 DNA: TGTGCCAGTAAGGGACTATCTAGCACAGATACGCAGTATTTT.

The chain carries TRBV5-1 and TRBJ2-3, with D perhaps TRBD2 (6 bases). This CDR3 comprises 15 residues. CDR1 is SGHRS and CDR2 is YFSETQ in the germline V gene. V lost 2 bases and J lost 1, with 11 bases in between. The CDR3: CASSFQDYRTDTQYF. CDR3 sequence (DNA): TGCGCCAGCAGCTTTCAGGACTACCGCACAGATACGCAGTATTTT. The full variable domain, with the rest looked up from reference TRBV5-1 and TRBJ2-3, is KAGVTQTPRYLIKTRGQQVTLSCSPISGHRSVSWYQQTPGQGLQFLFEYFSETQRNKGNFPGRFSGRQFSNSRSEMNVSTLELGDSALYLCASSFQDYRTDTQYFGPGTRLTVL.

The CDR3 spells CASSSSGSSDEQYF. CDR3 in DNA: TGTGCCAGCAGCTCTAGCGGGAGTTCCGACGAGCAGTACTTC. V usage is TRBV5-4 and J usage is TRBJ2-7, with 10 bases identical to TRBD2. Per the germline V gene, CDR1 is SGHNT and CDR2 is YYREEE (reference sequence). The CDR3 is made up of 14 amino acids. Trimming took 3 bases from V and 5 from J; bases not matched to a gene: 5.

The rearrangement links TRBV10-3 to TRBJ2-1, with 8 bases that match TRBD2. The germline V gene has CDR1 ENHRY and CDR2 SYGVKD. The CDR3 is 15 amino acids. Unmatched junction bases numbered 11, after V lost 7 bases and J lost 6 bases. The DNA for the CDR3 is TGTGCCATCAACAGCCCGGGACTAGTCGGCAATGAGCAGTTCTTC. It codes for CAINSPGLVGNEQFF.

The chain joins TRBV27 to TRBJ1-2, with TRBD1 matching 8 bases. V was clipped by 3 bases and J by 0 bases; unmatched bases: 12. The CDR3 is 18 residues long. Germline V lookup: CDR1 MNHEY, CDR2 SMNVEV (reference sequence). CDR3 loop: CASSFLRQGRTSNYGYTF. In DNA, the CDR3 is TGTGCCAGCAGTTTTCTCCGACAGGGGAGGACCTCTAACTATGGCTACACCTTC.

This chain joins TRBV7-8 and TRBJ1-2, with D uncertain. This CDR3 contains 14 residues. The V end lost 7 bases, the J end lost 0 bases, and 12 bases lay between the germline ends. CDR1 is SGHVS, CDR2 FQNEAQ, per germline. As DNA, the CDR3 is TGTGCCAGCACCCCGACGGTAGCTAACTATGGCTACACCTTC. It specifies CASTPTVANYGYTF.

The chain has TRBV2 and TRBJ1-5; 7 bases line up with TRBD1. Germline CDR1 SNHLY, CDR2 FYNNEI. The CDR3 totals 13 residues. V gave up 9 bases and J gave up 5 bases; unmatched junction bases: 7. CDR3: CASSGQIYQPQHF. The CDR3 nucleotides read TGTGCCAGTTCGGGACAGATCTATCAGCCCCAGCATTTT. Looking up the rest from reference TRBV2 and TRBJ1-5 gives the full variable domain: EPEVTQTPSHQVTQMGQEVILRCVPISNHLYFYWYRQILGQKVEFLVSFYNNEISEKSEIFDDQFSVERPDGSNFTLKIRSTKLEDSAMYFCASSGQIYQPQHFGDGTRLSIL.

The genes are TRBV28 and TRBJ2-1, with D possibly matching TRBD2 (5 bases). Trimming took 8 bases from V and 6 from J, leaving 17 bases between them. Germline CDR1 and CDR2: MDHEN and SYDVKM. CDR3 length: 14 amino acids. CDR3 coding DNA: TGTGCCAGCCACGGAGGTACTTCAGCCAATGAGCAGTTCTTC. Translation gives CASHGGTSANEQFF.

The chain uses TRBV5-8 and TRBJ1-1, with D unresolved. CDR3 size: 13 residues. CDR1 is SGHTS, CDR2 YDEGEE, per germline. The V gene lost 0 bases and the J gene lost 7 bases, with 10 bases spanning the gap. The CDR3 DNA follows: TGTGCCAGCAGCTTGGGTAGCGGATTTGAAGCTTTCTTT. Its protein is CASSLGSGFEAFF.

The chain couples TRBV4-1 to TRBJ2-3, with 10 bases fitting TRBD2. CDR1 and CDR2 (germline): MGHRA, YSYEKL. With 0 bases clipped from V and 0 bases from J, the junction kept 9 bases outside the gene matches. CDR3 length: 19 residues. CDR3 in DNA: TGCGCCAGCAGCCAAGATCGTGCTAGCGGGGGACCTAGCACAGATACGCAGTATTTT. It is translated as CASSQDRASGGPSTDTQYF.

The rearrangement links TRBV7-2 to TRBJ2-1; no reliable D call. The CDR3 runs 12 residues. Germline V gene data show CDR1 as SGHTA and CDR2 as FQGNSA. V was cut by 5 bases and J by 4 bases, with 6 bases left in between. In nucleotides, the CDR3 is TGTGCCAGCAGCCGACAATACAATGAGCAGTTCTTC. It specifies CASSRQYNEQFF.

The V gene is TRBV27, the J gene TRBJ2-6; D might be TRBD2 (5 bases). V was clipped by 1 base and J by 0 bases, with 19 bases between them. The CDR3 length is 20 residues. CDR1 MNHEY and CDR2 SMNVEV come from the germline V gene (reference sequence). The CDR3 is CASSLYPVRRTYSGANVLTF. As DNA, the CDR3 is TGTGCCAGCAGTTTATACCCAGTGAGGAGGACCTACTCTGGGGCCAACGTCCTGACTTTC.

The chain is built from TRBV5-6 and TRBJ1-1; TRBD1 might be the D (5 bases). V lost 1 base and J lost 1, with 8 bases in between. Per germline, CDR1 SGHDT and CDR2 YYEEEE. The CDR3 is 14 amino acids. The CDR3 loop reads CASSLRQWNTEAFF. The CDR3 DNA sequence: TGTGCCAGCAGCTTGAGACAGTGGAACACTGAAGCTTTCTTT.

This clone was observed once. The chain couples TRBV9 to TRBJ2-1; no reliable D call. The V gene's germline CDR1 is SGDLS and CDR2 YYNGEE. CDR3 length: 13 residues. Trimming took off 5 bases at V and 9 bases at J, with 15 bases between the two ends. The CDR3 DNA reads TGTGCCAGCAGAGGACCAACTGGGGTTGAGCAGTTCTTC. Translated: CASRGPTGVEQFF.

This rearrangement joins TRBV29-1 to TRBJ2-7, with D perhaps matching TRBD1 (6 bases). The ends were cut back, 6 bases at V and 7 bases at J, with 28 bases in the middle. The CDR3 spans 16 residues. The germline gives CDR1 SQVTM, CDR2 ANQGSEA. The CDR3 coding sequence is TGCAGCGTGACCGGACTGCGTGAGGGTGGGGGCCAGGAGCAGTACTTC. Amino acids: CSVTGLREGGGQEQYF.

The V and J genes are TRBV30 and TRBJ2-7; a possible D gene is TRBD1 (5 bases). The CDR3 covers 16 residues. Germline CDR1 and CDR2: GTSNPN and SVGIG (reference sequence). The V end lost 0 bases, the J end lost 5 bases, and 20 bases lay between the germline ends. The DNA of the CDR3 is TGTGCCTGGAGTGTACCGTGGACAAACTATCTCGACGAGCAGTACTTC. Its translation: CAWSVPWTNYLDEQYF.